This entry is about one TCR beta chain. Antigen specificity is unknown. This sample was included in a study of monozygotic twins with inflammatory bowel disease. Using the 5' RACE reads, TCRdb records one entry per CDR3 protein without DNA. The sample spans about 300,000 distinct CDR3 sequences; the ten largest clones claim roughly 5.3%. Study conclusions and caveats: IBD-affected twins scored below their healthy co-twins in TCRbeta diversity (inverse Simpson). No distinction between different T cell subtypes was possible.

CDR1 is DFQATT and CDR2 is SNEGSKA in the germline V gene (reference sequence). CDR3 length equals 12 residues. The TCR was taken from a human donor with ulcerative colitis or Crohn's disease, or a healthy co-twin of an affected twin (not recorded which). The chain joins TRBV20-1 to TRBJ2-7; lacking DNA, the TRBD1 call made by TCRdb goes unchecked. Sequences were obtained from blood. CDR3 amino acids: CSAGTGLYEQYF.